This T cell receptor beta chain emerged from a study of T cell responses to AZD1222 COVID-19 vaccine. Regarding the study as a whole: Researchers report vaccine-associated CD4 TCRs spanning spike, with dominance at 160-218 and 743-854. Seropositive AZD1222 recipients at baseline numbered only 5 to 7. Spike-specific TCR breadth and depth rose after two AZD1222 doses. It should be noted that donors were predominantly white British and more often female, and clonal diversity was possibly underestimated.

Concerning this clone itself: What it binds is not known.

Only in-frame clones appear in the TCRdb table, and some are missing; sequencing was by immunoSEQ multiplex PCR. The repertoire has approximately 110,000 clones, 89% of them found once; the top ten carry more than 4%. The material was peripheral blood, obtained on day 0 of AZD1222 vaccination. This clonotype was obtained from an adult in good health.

The DNA of the CDR3 is TGCGCCAGCAGCCAGGGACAGGGGGCCTACGAGCAGTACTTC. As protein: CASSQGQGAYEQYF. V usage is TRBV10-2 and J usage is TRBJ2-7; TRBD1 aligns across 11 bases. V trimming: 6 bases; J trimming: 2 bases; junction bases outside the gene matches: 3. The length of the CDR3 is 14 residues. Germline CDR1 is WSHSY and CDR2 is SAAADI.